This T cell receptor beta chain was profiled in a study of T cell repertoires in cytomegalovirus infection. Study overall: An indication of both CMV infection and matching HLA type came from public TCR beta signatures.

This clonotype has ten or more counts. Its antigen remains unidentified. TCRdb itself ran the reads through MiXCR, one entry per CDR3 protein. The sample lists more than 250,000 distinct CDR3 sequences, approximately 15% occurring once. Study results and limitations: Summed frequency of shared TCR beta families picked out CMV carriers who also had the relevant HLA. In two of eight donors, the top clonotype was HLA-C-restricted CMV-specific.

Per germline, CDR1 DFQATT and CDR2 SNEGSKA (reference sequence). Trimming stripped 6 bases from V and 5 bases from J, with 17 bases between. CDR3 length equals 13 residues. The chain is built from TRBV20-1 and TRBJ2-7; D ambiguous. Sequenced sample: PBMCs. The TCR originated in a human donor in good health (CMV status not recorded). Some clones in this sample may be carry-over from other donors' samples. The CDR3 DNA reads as TGCAGTGCGCGGAAACAGCTAGAAGACGAGCAGTACTTC. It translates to CSARKQLEDEQYF.